This T cell receptor beta chain was sequenced in a study of T-cell reconstitution after alpha-beta-depleted transplantation in children. With respect to this clonotype: Its antigen is not identified.

Germline loops: CDR1 SGHRS, CDR2 YFSETQ. The CDR3 consists of 14 residues. V was cut by 4 bases and J by 3 bases, with 11 bases left in between. Unique molecular identifiers featured in how the TCRbeta library was prepared. In TCRdb, the PCR reads were re-called with MiXCR into one record per CDR3 protein. In the table there are some 120,000 distinct CDR3 sequences, 20% to 25% of which are singletons. Study results and caveats: T-cell counts and diversity at one year post-transplant came mainly from newly produced T cells.

V usage is TRBV5-1 and J usage is TRBJ2-1, with D possibly TRBD1 on 7 matching bases. Sequencing was performed on PBMCs, mostly from graft donor cells, taken 180 days after TCRalphabeta/CD19-depleted stem cell transplant. The receptor comes from a male patient between 2 and 10 years old who had a stem cell transplant for chronic granulomatous disease, so the T cells may come from the graft donor. DNA for the CDR3: TGCGCCAGCAGCGCGGGACAGAACTACAATGAGCAGTTCTTC. Amino acids: CASSAGQNYNEQFF.